The source of this T cell receptor beta chain is a study of blood T cell repertoires in COVID-19. Study at large: Researchers got acute and convalescent COVID-19 samples from the United States, Italy and Spain. Sources were T cells, B-cell-depleted T cells, or PBMCs; the material itself was cDNA or gDNA.

Under the authors' procedure: How many nucleated cells were present was estimated from reference gene primer amplification. Here immunoSEQ multiplex PCR was the method, and the copy in TCRdb shows in-frame clones only, minus some. V and J calls plus clone size are reproduced from that table; the DNA served to infer D and trimming. The data contain over 100,000 clones, roughly three quarters of them singletons. This clone was observed many times. The CDR3 consists of 15 residues. The germline CDR1 and CDR2 sequences are LGHNA and YSLEER. Trimming left V 0 bases short and J 4 bases short, with 12 bases between.

This chain connects TRBV4-3 to TRBJ1-2, with no clear D. The clonotype comes from a woman in her 70s with acute or convalescent COVID-19. The sample taken for sequencing was peripheral blood. In nucleotides, the CDR3 is TGCGCCAGCAGCCAAGATTGGAGCCTGGGCTATGGCTACACCTTC. It translates to CASSQDWSLGYGYTF.